The 27 T cell receptor beta chains below come from one sample, sequenced in a study of blood T cell repertoires in COVID-19 (dated by TCRdb to 2018 to 2020). The library was produced with the immunoSEQ multiplex PCR assay. TCRdb carries this immuneACCESS record with in-frame sequences only. Its versions omit some clonotypes, under half of them owing to an unresolved V gene in the studies checked, with the rest unexplained. The sample yields roughly 200,000 clones; 65% to 85% were counted once. The top ten hold approximately 4.8% of the sample. Input material: peripheral blood. These receptors all stem from a man aged 45-65 years with active or convalescent COVID-19.

This sequence joins TRBV27 and TRBJ1-1; 7 bases are a match to TRBD1. This CDR3 is 15 amino acids long. Per the germline V gene, CDR1 is MNHEY and CDR2 is SMNVEV (reference sequence). V trimming: 6 bases; J trimming: 2 bases; junction bases outside the gene matches: 9. The CDR3 DNA reads as TGTGCCAGCAGCTCCGAGGACAGGTTTAACACTGAAGCTTTCTTT. Its protein is CASSSEDRFNTEAFF.

The chain couples TRBV27 to TRBJ2-1; 15 bases line up with TRBD2. The CDR3 length is 17 residues. V gave up 4 bases and J gave up 10 bases; unmatched junction bases: 11. Germline loops: CDR1 MNHEY, CDR2 SMNVEV (reference sequence). The CDR3 sequence: CASSSPGLAGGLGEQFF. The CDR3 DNA reads TGTGCCAGCAGTTCTCCTGGACTAGCGGGGGGGCTAGGAGAGCAGTTCTTC.

The CDR3, as DNA: TGTGCCAGCAGTTACTCCGGCAGGGGGTTGCTCTACGAGCAGTACTTC. Residues: CASSYSGRGLLYEQYF. The chain joins TRBV6-2 or TRBV6-3 to TRBJ2-7; 7 bases fit TRBD1. V dropped 0 bases and J dropped 3; count of bases not matched to a gene: 8. Looked up from germline, CDR1 is MNHEY and CDR2 is SVGEGT. The CDR3 covers 16 residues.

This clone has only one observation. The chain couples TRBV4-1 to TRBJ2-7, with 9 positions matching TRBD1. Germline values: CDR1 MGHRA, CDR2 YSYEKL. V gave up 2 bases and J gave up 3 bases; unmatched junction bases: 5. This CDR3 comprises 15 residues. CDR3: CASSQTGQGDYEQYF. The CDR3 nucleotides are TGCGCCAGCAGCCAAACGGGACAGGGCGACTACGAGCAGTACTTC.

This chain connects TRBV9 to TRBJ2-3; D gene ambiguous. V gave up 0 bases and J gave up 3 bases, with 11 bases separating them. This CDR3 spans 15 amino acids. Germline CDR1 and CDR2: SGDLS and YYNGEE. In nucleotides, the CDR3 is TGTGCCAGCAGCGTAGCTCGAGGCAAAACAGATACGCAGTATTTT. It specifies CASSVARGKTDTQYF.

The rearrangement joins TRBV7-9 to TRBJ1-4; 8 positions agree with TRBD1. The germline gives CDR1 SEHNR, CDR2 FQNEAQ (reference sequence). The CDR3 has 15 amino acids. V lost 7 bases, J lost 7 bases, and 11 bases stayed unmatched. In nucleotides, the CDR3 is TGTGCCAGCACCGCTTCTGGACAGGGAATTGAAAAACTGTTTTTT. It yields the protein CASTASGQGIEKLFF.

The chain employs TRBV28 and TRBJ1-2; TRBD1 matches 10 bases. V lost 4 bases, J lost 4 bases, and 3 bases stayed unmatched. CDR3 length: 14 amino acids. The germline V gene has CDR1 MDHEN and CDR2 SYDVKM. The CDR3 coding sequence is TGTGCCAGCAGTTCCGGGACAGGGGCCTATGGCTACACCTTC. Protein product: CASSSGTGAYGYTF.

J is TRBJ2-7 and V is TRBV9, with 7 bases fitting TRBD1. The CDR3 spans 14 residues. Germline V gene lookup returns CDR1 SGDLS and CDR2 YYNGEE. V was clipped by 0 bases and J by 3 bases; unmatched bases: 3. CDR3 DNA: TGTGCCAGCAGCGTAGGGGACAGACACTACGAGCAGTACTTC. This encodes CASSVGDRHYEQYF.

The V gene is TRBV5-6, the J gene TRBJ1-4; 8 nucleotides match TRBD1. Germline trimming cut 0 bases from V and 7 bases from J; bases unmatched to any gene: 5. Germline V gene lookup returns CDR1 SGHDT and CDR2 YYEEEE. The CDR3 has 15 amino acids. The CDR3 DNA reads TGTGCCAGCAGCTTGGGACAGGGGCGAATTGAAAAACTGTTTTTT. Translating it yields CASSLGQGRIEKLFF. Complete variable domain (other parts from reference TRBV5-6 and TRBJ1-4): DAGVTQSPTHLIKTRGQQVTLRCSPKSGHDTVSWYQQALGQGPQFIFQYYEEEERQRGNFPDRFSGHQFPNYSSELNVNALLLGDSALYLCASSLGQGRIEKLFFGSGTQLSVL.

V is TRBV5-1 and J is TRBJ1-4; D possibly corresponds to TRBD1 (5 bases). The germline V gene has CDR1 SGHRS and CDR2 YFSETQ. The CDR3 sequence is 16 residues long. V shed 0 bases and J shed 5 bases, with 14 bases lying between them. CDR3: CASSLGEDRTNEKLFF. The CDR3 nucleotides read TGCGCCAGCAGCTTGGGTGAAGACAGAACCAATGAAAAACTGTTTTTT.

This clone was recorded only once. The chain is built from TRBV7-2 and TRBJ2-1; 8 nucleotides match TRBD2. In germline, CDR1 is SGHTA, CDR2 FQGNSA. This CDR3 has 16 amino acids. The V gene end was trimmed by 1 base and the J gene end by 6 bases; junction bases not matched to a gene: 8. CDR3 DNA sequence: TGTGCCAGCAGCTTAGAATCGCGACTAGCGTCCAATGAGCAGTTCTTC. The encoded protein is CASSLESRLASNEQFF.

The genes are TRBV19 and TRBJ2-3; TRBD1 agrees at 8 bases. CDR3 length: 15 amino acids. V lost 5 bases to trimming and J lost 1 base; unmatched junction nucleotides: 5. Germline V gene data show CDR1 as LNHDA and CDR2 as SQIVND (reference sequence). The CDR3 spells CASSFPGQGTDTQYF. CDR3 DNA sequence: TGTGCCAGTAGTTTTCCGGGACAGGGCACAGATACGCAGTATTTT. The variable domain in full, completed from reference TRBV19 and TRBJ2-3, reads DGGITQSPKYLFRKEGQNVTLSCEQNLNHDAMYWYRQDPGQGLRLIYYSQIVNDFQKGDIAEGYSVSREKKESFPLTVTSAQKNPTAFYLCASSFPGQGTDTQYFGPGTRLTVL.

This clone appeared many times. V gene TRBV3-1 (or the pseudogene TRBV3-2) combines with J gene TRBJ1-3; unclear D gene. Germline CDR1 and CDR2: LGHDT and YNNKEL (reference sequence). This CDR3 spans 16 amino acids. V dropped 3 bases and J dropped 4 bases, with 16 bases sitting between them. CDR3 sequence reads: CASSHFGHPGGNTIYF. The CDR3 DNA reads as TGTGCCAGCAGCCATTTCGGCCACCCGGGGGGAAACACCATATATTTT.

This clone was detected only once. V usage is TRBV7-2 and J usage is TRBJ1-2; D is uncertain. The CDR3 is made up of 13 amino acids. The germline gives CDR1 SGHTA, CDR2 FQGNSA. Trimming cost V 3 bases and J 4 bases, with 9 bases left between them. CDR3 DNA sequence: TGTGCCAGCAGCTTTGGCAAGTCCTATGGCTACACCTTC. It translates to CASSFGKSYGYTF.

The V gene is TRBV7-9, the J gene TRBJ2-1; no definite D call. The CDR3 is made up of 11 amino acids. V was trimmed by 2 bases and J by 7 bases, leaving 3 bases between them. CDR1 and CDR2 from the germline V gene are SEHNR and FQNEAQ (reference sequence). CDR3 nucleotides: TGTGCCAGCAGCTTATCTAATGAGCAGTTCTTC. It is translated as CASSLSNEQFF.

This clone was seen only once. The V and J genes are TRBV7-2 and TRBJ1-3; tentative D call: TRBD1 (5 bases). CDR3 length equals 14 residues. V was trimmed by 5 bases and J by 5 bases, leaving 13 bases between them. Germline CDR1 SGHTA, CDR2 FQGNSA. The CDR3 DNA reads as TGTGCCAGCAGCCCGGGACTGGGAAGAAACACCATATATTTT. Translating gives CASSPGLGRNTIYF.

The chain carries TRBV10-3 and TRBJ2-3; TRBD2 is a possible D gene (6 bases). Trimming cost V 4 bases and J 3 bases, with 8 bases left between them. Per the germline V gene, CDR1 is ENHRY and CDR2 is SYGVKD. CDR3 length equals 13 residues. Written as DNA, the CDR3 is TGTGCCATCAGTGCTCGGGGGACAGATACGCAGTATTTT. This translates into CAISARGTDTQYF.

V is TRBV23-1 and J is TRBJ2-7, with a possible D match to TRBD2 (6 bases). TRBV23-1 is classed as an ORF, of uncertain function. The CDR3 length is 17 residues. The germline V and J ends were trimmed by 4 bases and 1 base, with 20 bases remaining between them. The CDR3 loop is CASSPIPAEGNSYEQYF. For the CDR3, the DNA is TGCGCCAGCAGTCCTATACCCGCGGAGGGAAATTCCTACGAGCAGTACTTC.

The chain recombines TRBV30 with TRBJ2-7; 9 bases align to TRBD1. This CDR3 has 13 amino acids. Germline CDR1 is GTSNPN and CDR2 is SVGIG (reference sequence). The chain's CDR3 is CAVGGTGSYEQYF. The DNA for the CDR3 is TGTGCGGTCGGGGGGACAGGGTCCTACGAGCAGTACTTC.

The table lists this clone with a few counts. The chain uses TRBV28 and TRBJ2-5; a possible D gene is TRBD1 (7 bases). The CDR3 covers 16 residues. Germline loops: CDR1 MDHEN, CDR2 SYDVKM. Trimming took 8 bases from V and 2 from J, leaving 21 bases between them. CDR3 DNA: TGTGCCAGCGGAGATAGACAGGGAGGATGGCAAGAGACCCAGTACTTC. Protein sequence: CASGDRQGGWQETQYF.

This clone has a single count. This rearrangement joins TRBV7-8 to TRBJ1-5; D gene ambiguous. The CDR3 has 17 residues. CDR1 and CDR2 (germline): SGHVS, FQNEAQ. V was shortened by 2 bases and J by 1 base, with 15 bases between the two germline ends. CDR3: CASSLSSMVRSNQPQHF. The CDR3 nucleotides read TGTGCCAGCAGCTTATCATCGATGGTACGGAGCAATCAGCCCCAGCATTTT.

The genes are TRBV4-2 and TRBJ1-1; no clear D gene. With 0 bases removed from V and 3 bases from J, the gap between germline ends came to 8 bases. The CDR3 sequence is 14 residues long. The V gene's germline CDR1 is LGHNA and CDR2 YNFKEQ. The CDR3 sequence: CASSQDEGYTEAFF. The CDR3, as DNA: TGTGCCAGCAGCCAAGATGAGGGTTACACTGAAGCTTTCTTT.

The chain carries TRBV6-4 and TRBJ2-1; 9 nucleotides line up with TRBD2. The V gene end was trimmed by 0 bases and the J gene end by 5 bases; junction bases not matched to a gene: 5. Germline V gives CDR1 MRHNA, CDR2 SNTAGT. The CDR3 runs 16 residues. CDR3 sequence (DNA): TGTGCCAGCAGTGACTCAAAGCGGGGGGCCCACAATGAGCAGTTCTTC. It specifies CASSDSKRGAHNEQFF.

This chain links TRBV6-2 or TRBV6-3 with TRBJ1-5, with D perhaps matching TRBD1 (6 bases). The CDR3 is 18 amino acids. The germline V gene has CDR1 MNHEY and CDR2 SVGEGT. V lost 2 bases to trimming and J lost 2 bases, with 19 bases between them. DNA for the CDR3: TGTGCCAGCAGTTACCCGCACACAGGGAGGGGTCGCAATCAGCCCCAGCATTTT. Its protein product is CASSYPHTGRGRNQPQHF.

The chain links TRBV19 to TRBJ2-1; TRBD2 aligns across 10 bases. V trimming: 4 bases; J trimming: 9 bases; junction bases outside the gene matches: 3. The CDR3 is 13 residues long. CDR1 LNHDA and CDR2 SQIVND come from the germline V gene (reference sequence). The CDR3 DNA sequence: TGTGCCAGTAGTAACCAGCGGGGGGGTGAGCAGTTCTTC. Protein product: CASSNQRGGEQFF. Full variable domain (rest looked up from reference TRBV19 and TRBJ2-1): DGGITQSPKYLFRKEGQNVTLSCEQNLNHDAMYWYRQDPGQGLRLIYYSQIVNDFQKGDIAEGYSVSREKKESFPLTVTSAQKNPTAFYLCASSNQRGGEQFFGPGTRLTVL.

V gene TRBV11-2 combines with J gene TRBJ2-1; D is uncertain. Trimming removed 5 bases at V and 0 bases at J, with 17 bases between. The CDR3 covers 17 residues. Germline values: CDR1 SGHAT, CDR2 FQNNGV. CDR3 sequence (DNA): TGTGCCAGCAGCCTTCCTCCTTTCTTTAGCTCCTACAATGAGCAGTTCTTC. Amino acid sequence: CASSLPPFFSSYNEQFF.

The chain recombines TRBV27 with TRBJ1-2; 10 bases fit TRBD1. The CDR3 is made up of 13 amino acids. Trimming cost V 6 bases and J 7 bases; bases outside gene matches: 5. In germline, CDR1 is MNHEY, CDR2 SMNVEV (reference sequence). Here the CDR3 reads CASSFRTGGGYTF. CDR3 in DNA: TGTGCCAGCAGCTTTAGGACAGGGGGTGGCTACACCTTC.